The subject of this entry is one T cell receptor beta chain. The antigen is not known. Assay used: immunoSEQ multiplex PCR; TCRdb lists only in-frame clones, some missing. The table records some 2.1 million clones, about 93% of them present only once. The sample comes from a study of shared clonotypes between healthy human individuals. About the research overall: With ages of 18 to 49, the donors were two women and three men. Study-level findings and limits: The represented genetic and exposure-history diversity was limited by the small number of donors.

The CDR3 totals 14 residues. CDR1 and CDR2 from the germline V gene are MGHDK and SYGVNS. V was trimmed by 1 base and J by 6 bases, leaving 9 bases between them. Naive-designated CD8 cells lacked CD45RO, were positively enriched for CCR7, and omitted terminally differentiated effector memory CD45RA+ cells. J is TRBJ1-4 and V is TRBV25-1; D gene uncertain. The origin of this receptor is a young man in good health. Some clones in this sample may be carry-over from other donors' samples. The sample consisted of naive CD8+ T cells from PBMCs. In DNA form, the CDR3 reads TGTGCCAGCAGTGAATCGAATACCGATGAAAAACTGTTTTTT. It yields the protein CASSESNTDEKLFF. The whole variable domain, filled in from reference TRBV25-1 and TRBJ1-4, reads EADIYQTPRYLVIGTGKKITLECSQTMGHDKMYWYQQDPGMELHLIHYSYGVNSTEKGDLSSESTVSRIRTEHFPLTLESARPSHTSQYLCASSESNTDEKLFFGSGTQLSVL.